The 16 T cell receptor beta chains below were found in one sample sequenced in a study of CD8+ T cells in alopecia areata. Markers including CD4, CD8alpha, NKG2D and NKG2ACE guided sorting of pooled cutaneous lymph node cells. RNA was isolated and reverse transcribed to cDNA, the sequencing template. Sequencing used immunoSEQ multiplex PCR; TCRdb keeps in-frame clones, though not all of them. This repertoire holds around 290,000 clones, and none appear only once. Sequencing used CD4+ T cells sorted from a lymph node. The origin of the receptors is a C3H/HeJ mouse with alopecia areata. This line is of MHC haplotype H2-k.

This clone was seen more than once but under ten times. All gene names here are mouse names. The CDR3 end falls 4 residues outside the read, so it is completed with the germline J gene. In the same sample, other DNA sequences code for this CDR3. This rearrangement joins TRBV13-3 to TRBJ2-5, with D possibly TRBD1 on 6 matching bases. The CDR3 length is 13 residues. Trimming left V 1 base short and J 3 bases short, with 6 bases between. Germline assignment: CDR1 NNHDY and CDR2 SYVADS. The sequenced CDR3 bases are TGTGCCAGCAGTGATACAGGGCAAGAC. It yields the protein CASSDTGQD. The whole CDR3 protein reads CASSDTGQDTQYF.

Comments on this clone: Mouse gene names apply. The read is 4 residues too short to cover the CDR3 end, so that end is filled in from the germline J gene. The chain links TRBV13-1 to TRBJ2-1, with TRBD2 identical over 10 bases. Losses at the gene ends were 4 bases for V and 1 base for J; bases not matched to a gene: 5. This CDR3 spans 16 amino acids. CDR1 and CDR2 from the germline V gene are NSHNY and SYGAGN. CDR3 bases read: TGTGCCAGCAGTCCCCCGACTGGGGGGAACTATGCT. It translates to CASSPPTGGNYA. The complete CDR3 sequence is CASSPPTGGNYAEQFF.

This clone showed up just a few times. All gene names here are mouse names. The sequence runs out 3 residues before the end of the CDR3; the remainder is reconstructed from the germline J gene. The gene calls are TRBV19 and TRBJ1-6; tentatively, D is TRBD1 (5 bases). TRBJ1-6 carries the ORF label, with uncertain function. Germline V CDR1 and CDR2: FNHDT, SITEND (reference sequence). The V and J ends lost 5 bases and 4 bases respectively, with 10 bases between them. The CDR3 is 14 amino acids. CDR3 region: CASRLTGYNSPLYF. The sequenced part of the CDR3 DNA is TGTGCCAGCAGGCTCACAGGTTATAATTCGCCC.

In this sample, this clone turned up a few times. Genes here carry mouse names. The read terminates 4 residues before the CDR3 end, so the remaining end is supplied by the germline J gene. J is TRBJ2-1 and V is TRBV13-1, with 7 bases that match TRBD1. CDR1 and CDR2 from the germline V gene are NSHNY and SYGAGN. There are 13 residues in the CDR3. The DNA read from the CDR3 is TGTGCCAGCTTCGAACAGGGGAGGGCT. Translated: CASFEQGRA. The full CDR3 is CASFEQGRAEQFF.

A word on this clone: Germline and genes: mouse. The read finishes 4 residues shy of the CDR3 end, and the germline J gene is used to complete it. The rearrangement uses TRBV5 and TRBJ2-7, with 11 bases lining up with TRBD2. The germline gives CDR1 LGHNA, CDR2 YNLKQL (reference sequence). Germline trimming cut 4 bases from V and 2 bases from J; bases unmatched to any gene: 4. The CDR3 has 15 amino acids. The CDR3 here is CASSPATGGAYEQYF. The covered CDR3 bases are TGTGCCAGCAGCCCCGCGACTGGGGGGGCCTAT.

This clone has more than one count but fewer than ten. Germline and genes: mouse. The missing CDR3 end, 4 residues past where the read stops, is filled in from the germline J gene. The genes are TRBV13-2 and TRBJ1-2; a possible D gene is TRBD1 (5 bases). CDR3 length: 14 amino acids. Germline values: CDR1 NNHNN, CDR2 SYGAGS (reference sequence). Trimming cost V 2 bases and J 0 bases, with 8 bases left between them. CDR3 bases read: TGTGCCAGCGGTGAGGGGGTTGCAAACTCC. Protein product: CASGEGVANS. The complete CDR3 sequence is CASGEGVANSDYTF.

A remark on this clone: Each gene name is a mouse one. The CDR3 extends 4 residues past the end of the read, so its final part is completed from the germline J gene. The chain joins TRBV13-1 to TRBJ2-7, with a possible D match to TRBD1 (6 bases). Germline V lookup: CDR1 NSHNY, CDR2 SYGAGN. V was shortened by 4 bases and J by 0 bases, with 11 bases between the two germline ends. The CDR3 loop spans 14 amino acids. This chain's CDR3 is CASSPQGSSYEQYF. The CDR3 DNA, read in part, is TGTGCCAGCAGTCCACAGGGAAGCTCCTAT.

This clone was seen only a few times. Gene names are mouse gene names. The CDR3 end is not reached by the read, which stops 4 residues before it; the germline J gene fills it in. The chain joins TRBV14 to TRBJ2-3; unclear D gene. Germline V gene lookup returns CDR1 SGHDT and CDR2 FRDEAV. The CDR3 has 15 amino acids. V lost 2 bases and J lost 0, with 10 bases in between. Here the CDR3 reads CASSFHTYSAETLYF. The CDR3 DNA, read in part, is TGTGCCAGCAGTTTTCACACATATAGTGCAGAA.

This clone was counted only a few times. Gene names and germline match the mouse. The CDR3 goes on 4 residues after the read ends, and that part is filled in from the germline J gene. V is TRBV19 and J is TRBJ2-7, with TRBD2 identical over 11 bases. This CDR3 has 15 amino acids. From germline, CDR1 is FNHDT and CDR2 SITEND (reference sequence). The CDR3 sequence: CASSPSGLGAYEQYF. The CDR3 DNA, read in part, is TGTGCCAGCAGCCCCTCGGGACTGGGGGCGTAT.

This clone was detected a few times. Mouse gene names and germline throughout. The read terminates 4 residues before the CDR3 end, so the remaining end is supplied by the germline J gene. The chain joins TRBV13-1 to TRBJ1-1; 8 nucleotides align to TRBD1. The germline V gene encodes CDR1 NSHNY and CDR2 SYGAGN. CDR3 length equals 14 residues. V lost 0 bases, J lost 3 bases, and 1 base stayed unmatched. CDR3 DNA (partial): TGTGCCAGCAGTGATGCAGGGGGCCACACA. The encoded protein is CASSDAGGHT. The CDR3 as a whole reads CASSDAGGHTEVFF.

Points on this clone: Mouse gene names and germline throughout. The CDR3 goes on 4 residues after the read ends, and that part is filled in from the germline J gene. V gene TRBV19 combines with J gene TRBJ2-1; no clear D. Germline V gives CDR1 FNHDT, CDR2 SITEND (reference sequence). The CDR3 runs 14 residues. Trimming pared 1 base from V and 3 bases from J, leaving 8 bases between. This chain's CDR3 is CASSIRASYAEQFF. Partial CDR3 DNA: TGTGCCAGCAGTATACGAGCCAGCTATGCT.

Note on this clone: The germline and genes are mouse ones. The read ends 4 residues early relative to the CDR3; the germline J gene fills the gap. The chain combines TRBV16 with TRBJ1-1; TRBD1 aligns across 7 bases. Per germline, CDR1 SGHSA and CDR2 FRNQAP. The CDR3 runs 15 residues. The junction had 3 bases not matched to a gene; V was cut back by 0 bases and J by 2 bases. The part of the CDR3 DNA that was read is TGTGCAAGCAGCTTAGAAGACAGGGCCAACACA. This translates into CASSLEDRANT. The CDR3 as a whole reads CASSLEDRANTEVFF.

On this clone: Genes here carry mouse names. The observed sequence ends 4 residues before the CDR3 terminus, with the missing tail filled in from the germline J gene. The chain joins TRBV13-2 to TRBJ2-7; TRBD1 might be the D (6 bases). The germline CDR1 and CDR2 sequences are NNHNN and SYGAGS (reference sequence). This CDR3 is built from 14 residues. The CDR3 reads CASGGPGQKYEQYF. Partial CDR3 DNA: TGTGCCAGCGGCGGCCCGGGACAAAAATAT.

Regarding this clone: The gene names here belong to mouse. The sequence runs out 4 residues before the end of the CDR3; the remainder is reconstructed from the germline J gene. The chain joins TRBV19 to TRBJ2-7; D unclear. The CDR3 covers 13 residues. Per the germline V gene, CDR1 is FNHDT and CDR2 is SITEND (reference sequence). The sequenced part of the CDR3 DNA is TGTGCCAGCAGTATAGCTATACAGTAT. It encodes CASSIAIQY. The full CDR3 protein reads CASSIAIQYEQYF.

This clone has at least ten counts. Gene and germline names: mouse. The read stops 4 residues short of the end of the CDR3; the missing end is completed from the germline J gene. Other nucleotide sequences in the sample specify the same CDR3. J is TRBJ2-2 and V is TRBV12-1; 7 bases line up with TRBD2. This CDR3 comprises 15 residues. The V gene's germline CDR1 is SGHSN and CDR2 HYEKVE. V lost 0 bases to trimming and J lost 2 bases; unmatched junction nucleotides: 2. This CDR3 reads CASSLVGGNTGQLYF. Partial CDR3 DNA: TGTGCCAGCTCTCTCGTTGGGGGGAACACCGGG.

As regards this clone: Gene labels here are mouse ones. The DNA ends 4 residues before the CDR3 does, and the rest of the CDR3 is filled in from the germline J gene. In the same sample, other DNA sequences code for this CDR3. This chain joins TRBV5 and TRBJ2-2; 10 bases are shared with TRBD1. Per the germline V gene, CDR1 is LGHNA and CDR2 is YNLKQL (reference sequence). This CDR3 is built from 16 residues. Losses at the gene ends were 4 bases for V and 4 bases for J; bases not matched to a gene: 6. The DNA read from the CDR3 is TGTGCCAGCAGCCCCCGGGACAGGGGTGGCACCGGG. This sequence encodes CASSPRDRGGTG. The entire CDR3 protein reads CASSPRDRGGTGQLYF.